A selection of T cell receptor beta chains follows, all from one sample in a study of blood T cell repertoires in COVID-19. Using immunoSEQ multiplex PCR, the repertoire was profiled, and TCRdb retains in-frame clones only, with some absent. The sample shows fewer than 350,000 clones, about nine tenths of them seen only once. What was sequenced was PBMCs or T cells enriched from blood (not recorded which). The receptor source for this set is a middle-aged woman who had recovered from COVID-19. The conserved cysteine and the conserved F or W are not part of the CDR3 here. The order of the fields is V gene, J gene, CDR3 protein.

V gene: TRBV19; J gene: TRBJ1-6; CDR3 protein: ASSALRNSPLH
V gene: TRBV7-9; J gene: TRBJ2-7; CDR3 protein: ASSPLPTYEQY
V gene: TRBV12-3/TRBV12-4; J gene: TRBJ2-5; CDR3 protein: ASRPDREETQY
V gene: TRBV6-6; J gene: TRBJ1-5; CDR3 protein: ASRVRGDSGQPQH
V gene: TRBV2; J gene: TRBJ1-5; CDR3 protein: ASTRGQVDQPQH
V gene: TRBV7-9; J gene: TRBJ2-3; CDR3 protein: ASSLERAATDTQY
V gene: TRBV7-8; J gene: TRBJ2-2; CDR3 protein: ASSGSRTGELF
V gene: TRBV2; J gene: TRBJ1-6; CDR3 protein: ASSEDSPGVNSPLH
V gene: TRBV15; J gene: TRBJ2-7; CDR3 protein: ATSPGGLGFYEQY
V gene: TRBV6-1; J gene: TRBJ1-6; CDR3 protein: ASSEGTGGLNSPLH
V gene: TRBV7-2; J gene: TRBJ2-5; CDR3 protein: ASSFDRGSQKTQY
V gene: TRBV5-4; J gene: TRBJ2-2; CDR3 protein: ASSITSGSSWTGELF
V gene: TRBV6-2/TRBV6-3; J gene: TRBJ1-1; CDR3 protein: ASSYSHRSYMNTEAF
V gene: TRBV4-1; J gene: TRBJ2-1; CDR3 protein: ASSQRIPSGGTDNEQF
V gene: TRBV4-1; J gene: TRBJ2-7; CDR3 protein: ASSQWGQGFTYEQY
V gene: TRBV5-1; J gene: TRBJ1-3; CDR3 protein: ASSIAVGGGQGNTIY
V gene: TRBV15; J gene: TRBJ2-7; CDR3 protein: ATSRGDRGRFLLRYEQY
V gene: TRBV5-1; J gene: TRBJ1-2; CDR3 protein: ASSLEGGGTGGYT
V gene: TRBV7-5; J gene: TRBJ1-1; CDR3 protein: ARSLASAGQGGCTEAF
V gene: TRBV5-1; J gene: TRBJ2-7; CDR3 protein: ASSSGLAGGQNYEQY
V gene: TRBV6-7; J gene: TRBJ2-7; CDR3 protein: ASSPDEGTSAEQY
V gene: TRBV6-5; J gene: TRBJ1-5; CDR3 protein: ASSGQRDQPQH
V gene: TRBV19; J gene: TRBJ2-3; CDR3 protein: ASSTYRGQDTQY
V gene: TRBV15; J gene: TRBJ1-2; CDR3 protein: ATSPATVYYGYT
V gene: TRBV2; J gene: TRBJ1-2; CDR3 protein: ASRSTGGYT
V gene: TRBV4-3; J gene: TRBJ2-3; CDR3 protein: ASSQDLIGGTQY
V gene: TRBV24-1; J gene: TRBJ2-3; CDR3 protein: ATFPIRDRGLSPAATDTQY
V gene: TRBV5-1; J gene: TRBJ2-7; CDR3 protein: ASSLDGNYEQY
V gene: TRBV11-1; J gene: TRBJ2-1; CDR3 protein: ASSPGRGAANEQF
V gene: TRBV6-2/TRBV6-3; J gene: TRBJ2-3; CDR3 protein: ASSVSGTSGAGTQY
V gene: TRBV4-3; J gene: TRBJ2-3; CDR3 protein: ASGSLGTGLDTQY
V gene: TRBV4-3; J gene: TRBJ1-3; CDR3 protein: ASSRQGSGNTIY
V gene: TRBV6-1; J gene: TRBJ2-2; CDR3 protein: ASSEVGGDLTGELF
V gene: TRBV7-2; J gene: TRBJ1-2; CDR3 protein: ASSLAQDNYGYT
V gene: TRBV7-2; J gene: TRBJ2-5; CDR3 protein: ASSLRRTRGGGGPQY
V gene: TRBV7-3; J gene: TRBJ1-1; CDR3 protein: ASSLTQRTEAF
V gene: TRBV9; J gene: TRBJ2-2; CDR3 protein: ASSVGLRGGELF
V gene: TRBV7-6; J gene: TRBJ2-5; CDR3 protein: ASSLGVLAGGPSETQY
V gene: TRBV6-5; J gene: TRBJ2-3; CDR3 protein: ASSRGGATDTQY
V gene: TRBV25-1; J gene: TRBJ1-6; CDR3 protein: ASSGGWGRNSPLH
V gene: TRBV10-1; J gene: TRBJ2-7; CDR3 protein: ASTAISPPREGSYEQY
V gene: TRBV19; J gene: TRBJ2-3; CDR3 protein: ASKPSPSGSSTDTQY
V gene: TRBV21-1; J gene: TRBJ1-2; CDR3 protein: ASSKPTGRANYGYT
V gene: TRBV11-2; J gene: TRBJ1-1; CDR3 protein: ASSFGVRGTEAF
V gene: TRBV6-1; J gene: TRBJ1-4; CDR3 protein: ASSARQATNEKLF
V gene: TRBV29-1; J gene: TRBJ2-7; CDR3 protein: SVGPQPGVYEQY
V gene: TRBV3-1/TRBV3-2; J gene: TRBJ1-2; CDR3 protein: ASSQSNRGGYGYT
V gene: TRBV2; J gene: TRBJ2-1; CDR3 protein: ASSAAGAYNEQF
V gene: TRBV5-1; J gene: TRBJ1-6; CDR3 protein: ASSLFGVGSYNSPLH
V gene: TRBV6-1; J gene: TRBJ1-5; CDR3 protein: ASSDGWFVQGMDQPQH
V gene: TRBV30; J gene: TRBJ1-5; CDR3 protein: AWSVPGTGYQPQH
V gene: TRBV25-1; J gene: TRBJ1-5; CDR3 protein: ASSETYSNQPQH
V gene: TRBV28; J gene: TRBJ1-4; CDR3 protein: ASSHGTGGAGREKLF
V gene: TRBV3-1/TRBV3-2; J gene: TRBJ2-5; CDR3 protein: ASSQRSSGVRETQY